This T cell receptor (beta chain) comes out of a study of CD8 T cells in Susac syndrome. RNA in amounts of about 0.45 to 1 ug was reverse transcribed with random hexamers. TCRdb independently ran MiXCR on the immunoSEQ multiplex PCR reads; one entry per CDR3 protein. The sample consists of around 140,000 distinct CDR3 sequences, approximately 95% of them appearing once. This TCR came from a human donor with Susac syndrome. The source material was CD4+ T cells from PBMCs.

The CDR3 spells CAWGRFGNTIYF. Here the CDR3 DNA reads TGTGCCTGGGGGAGGTTTGGAAACACCATATATTTT. This chain connects TRBV30 to TRBJ1-3; D is uncertain. This CDR3 is built from 12 residues. Trimming stripped 5 bases from V and 3 bases from J, with 8 bases between. Germline values: CDR1 GTSNPN, CDR2 SVGIG (reference sequence).